The next 12 T cell receptor beta chains were all read from a single sample in a study of blood T cell repertoires in COVID-19. Assay used: immunoSEQ multiplex PCR; TCRdb lists only in-frame clones, some missing. The sample has over 120,000 clones, 81% seen once. The sample was peripheral blood. The origin of the receptors is a human donor in a cohort sampled during active COVID-19.

This clone is a singleton in its sample. The chain couples TRBV12-3 or TRBV12-4 to TRBJ2-1; the match to TRBD2 covers 7 bases. The V segment lost 8 bases and the J segment 4 bases; nucleotides outside the gene matches: 5. The CDR3 is made up of 13 amino acids. The CDR3 region has the DNA TGTGCCAGCCAACTAGCGCGTTACAATGAGCAGTTCTTC. This codes for CASQLARYNEQFF.

This chain uses TRBV28 with TRBJ2-7; 7 bases match TRBD2. This CDR3 has 14 amino acids. Trimming took 3 bases from V and 7 from J; bases not matched to a gene: 9. Germline V lookup: CDR1 MDHEN, CDR2 SYDVKM. CDR3 residues: CASSFGGSKGEQYF. The CDR3 nucleotides read TGTGCCAGCAGTTTTGGCGGGAGCAAAGGGGAGCAGTACTTC.

This clone has a handful of counts. The V call is TRBV11-2, the J call TRBJ1-5; unclear D gene. This CDR3 has 13 amino acids. Germline V gives CDR1 SGHAT, CDR2 FQNNGV. Trimming cost V 6 bases and J 5 bases, with 11 bases left between them. This CDR3 is CASSPDGDQPQHF. The CDR3 nucleotides are TGTGCCAGCAGTCCAGACGGGGATCAGCCCCAGCATTTT.

Only one count was recorded for this clone. The V and J genes are TRBV28 and TRBJ2-1, with 8 bases aligning to TRBD1. Losses at the gene ends were 6 bases for V and 5 bases for J; bases not matched to a gene: 9. The germline gives CDR1 MDHEN, CDR2 SYDVKM. The CDR3 is 15 amino acids. Here the CDR3 DNA reads TGTGCCAGCAGCATGACAGGGGTGCCGAACAATGAGCAGTTCTTC. This sequence encodes CASSMTGVPNNEQFF.

V and J are TRBV18 and TRBJ2-2, with D possibly being TRBD1 (5 bases). CDR1 is KGHSH, CDR2 LQKENI, per germline. V gave up 4 bases and J gave up 5 bases, with 11 bases separating them. The CDR3 has 14 amino acids. The CDR3 sequence: CASSLLRETGELFF. The CDR3 DNA sequence: TGTGCCAGCTCACTCCTCAGGGAAACCGGGGAGCTGTTTTTT.

The chain employs TRBV21-1 and TRBJ2-7; the table names TRBD1, a call not compared with the DNA. TRBV21-1 is marked as a pseudogene. The CDR3 is 14 amino acids. Written as DNA, the CDR3 is TGTGCCAGCAGCTCACGGGTGACAGAATACGAGCAGTACTTC. This gives the protein CASSSRVTEYEQYF.

The count of this clone is one. The chain recombines TRBV11-3 with TRBJ2-1; TRBD2 agrees at 7 bases. V was clipped by 5 bases and J by 3 bases; unmatched bases: 10. This CDR3 has 16 residues. Germline V CDR1 and CDR2: SGHNT, YENEEA. The CDR3 coding sequence is TGTGCCAGCAGCAGGGCTAGCGGCACCCGCTACAATGAGCAGTTCTTC. Protein product: CASSRASGTRYNEQFF.

The J gene is TRBJ2-7, the V gene TRBV24-1, with 8 bases matching TRBD2. The CDR3 spans 17 residues. Germline-derived CDR1 and CDR2 are KGHDR and SFDVKD. V was pared by 5 bases and J by 4 bases, with 15 bases of the junction left unmatched. CDR3 sequence (DNA): TGTGCCACCAGTGCAAACCGTGGGAGCGGGAGCGAGTACGAGCAGTACTTC. Residues: CATSANRGSGSEYEQYF.

This clone has just a few counts. The sample has other DNA sequences that encode this CDR3 too. V is TRBV3-1 (or the pseudogene TRBV3-2) and J is TRBJ2-7, with 7 bases lining up with TRBD1. In germline, CDR1 is LGHDT, CDR2 YNNKEL (reference sequence). The length of the CDR3 is 11 residues. V was pared by 4 bases and J by 7 bases, with 1 base of the junction left unmatched. CDR3 in DNA: TGTGCCAGCAGCCTCAGGGGGGAGCAGTACTTC. Translating it yields CASSLRGEQYF.

In the case of this clone: The sample has other DNA sequences that encode this CDR3 too. J is TRBJ2-5 and V is TRBV15, with D unresolved. Trimming removed 0 bases from V and 2 bases from J, with 4 bases in between. The CDR3 runs 13 residues. CDR1 is LNHNV and CDR2 is YYDKDF in the germline V gene (reference sequence). CDR3 in amino acids: CATSRDLQETQYF. The CDR3 DNA is TGTGCCACCAGCAGAGACCTACAAGAGACCCAGTACTTC.

The sample holds one count of this clone. V usage is TRBV19 and J usage is TRBJ2-5, with 9 bases lining up with TRBD1. The CDR3 loop spans 16 amino acids. With 9 bases clipped from V and 4 bases from J, the junction kept 15 bases outside the gene matches. Germline CDR1 and CDR2: LNHDA and SQIVND (reference sequence). CDR3 sequence reads: CASNPGTGIPGETQYF. The CDR3 bases are TGTGCCAGCAACCCCGGGACAGGGATTCCGGGAGAGACCCAGTACTTC.

J is TRBJ2-3 and V is TRBV29-1; the match to TRBD2 covers 7 bases. This CDR3 has 12 residues. Trimming cost V 5 bases and J 4 bases; bases outside gene matches: 3. CDR1 and CDR2 from the germline V gene are SQVTM and ANQGSEA. The CDR3 DNA is TGCAGCGTTCTAGCGGAGTCAGATACGCAGTATTTT. It translates to CSVLAESDTQYF.